Presented here are 21 T cell receptor beta chains from one specimen sequenced in a study of blood T cell repertoires in COVID-19. Assay used: immunoSEQ multiplex PCR; TCRdb lists only in-frame clones, some missing. The sample consists of some 460,000 clones, 70% to 90% of them appearing once. Sequenced: PBMCs or T cells enriched from blood (not recorded which). These receptors came from a woman younger than 35 with acute COVID-19.

The chain recombines TRBV7-8 with TRBJ1-1, with D maybe TRBD1 (5 bases). The CDR3 contains 18 residues. Looked up from germline, CDR1 is SGHVS and CDR2 is FQNEAQ. With 1 base removed from V and 0 bases from J, the gap between germline ends came to 18 bases. Written as DNA, the CDR3 is TGTGCCAGCAGCTTAGAATCCCGGCGGAGGGGTATGAACACTGAAGCTTTCTTT. Residues: CASSLESRRRGMNTEAFF.

The sample holds one count of this clone. This chain connects TRBV14 to TRBJ2-7; TRBD2 might be the D (5 bases). The CDR3 totals 15 residues. Germline CDR1 reads SGHDN; CDR2 reads FVKESK. V was trimmed by 4 bases and J by 1 base, leaving 14 bases between them. The chain's CDR3 is CASSLFAGGSYEQYF. In DNA, the CDR3 is TGTGCCAGCAGCCTTTTCGCAGGCGGGTCCTACGAGCAGTACTTC.

In its sample, this clone was seen once. The gene calls are TRBV2 and TRBJ2-3; 7 positions match TRBD2. After removal of 4 bases from V and 2 bases from J, the junction contained 9 bases not matched to a gene. The germline gives CDR1 SNHLY, CDR2 FYNNEI. CDR3 length: 16 residues. The CDR3 here is CASSVLSREFTDTQYF. Here the CDR3 DNA reads TGTGCCAGCAGTGTCCTCTCGCGGGAGTTCACAGATACGCAGTATTTT.

This chain connects TRBV2 to TRBJ2-1; 13 nucleotides align to TRBD2. This CDR3 comprises 17 residues. V shed 7 bases and J 5 bases; nucleotides not matched to a gene: 11. Germline CDR1 and CDR2: SNHLY and FYNNEI. The CDR3 here is CASISRTSGRLDNEQFF. The CDR3 DNA is TGTGCCAGCATTTCACGGACTAGCGGGAGACTTGACAATGAGCAGTTCTTC. The full variable domain, its missing parts supplied by reference TRBV2 and TRBJ2-1, is EPEVTQTPSHQVTQMGQEVILRCVPISNHLYFYWYRQILGQKVEFLVSFYNNEISEKSEIFDDQFSVERPDGSNFTLKIRSTKLEDSAMYFCASISRTSGRLDNEQFFGPGTRLTVL.

The chain has TRBV5-6 and TRBJ2-7; 7 nucleotides agree with TRBD1. V was clipped by 2 bases and J by 4 bases; unmatched bases: 12. The CDR3 has 16 residues. Germline V gene data show CDR1 as SGHDT and CDR2 as YYEEEE. CDR3: CASSFSGQKLLYEQYF. CDR3 DNA sequence: TGTGCCAGCAGCTTCTCGGGACAGAAGCTTCTATACGAGCAGTACTTC.

This CDR3 reads CASSLLAKTYEQYF. CDR3 sequence (DNA): TGTGCCAGCAGCTTACTAGCGAAAACCTACGAGCAGTACTTC. V usage is TRBV5-5 and J usage is TRBJ2-7, with TRBD2 identical over 7 bases. V shed 2 bases and J 2 bases; nucleotides not matched to a gene: 4. The CDR3 runs 14 residues. Germline-derived CDR1 and CDR2 are SGHKS and YYEKEE (reference sequence).

V and J are TRBV3-1 (or the pseudogene TRBV3-2) and TRBJ1-1; D not certain. V dropped 1 base and J dropped 6 bases, with 18 bases sitting between them. CDR3 length: 16 residues. Germline values: CDR1 LGHDT, CDR2 YNNKEL (reference sequence). In DNA form, the CDR3 reads TGTGCCAGCAGCCAAGGGATCCGAGGGCTTGGTGCTGAAGCTTTCTTT. It encodes CASSQGIRGLGAEAFF.

A few counts support this clone. The J gene is TRBJ1-3, the V gene TRBV14, with D hard to call. The CDR3 length is 14 residues. The germline V gene has CDR1 SGHDN and CDR2 FVKESK. Trimming pared 5 bases from V and 0 bases from J, leaving 8 bases between. Here the CDR3 DNA reads TGTGCCAGCAGCTCACAGACCTCTGGAAACACCATATATTTT. Amino acids: CASSSQTSGNTIYF. The whole variable domain, remainder taken from reference TRBV14 and TRBJ1-3, is EAGVTQFPSHSVIEKGQTVTLRCDPISGHDNLYWYRRVMGKEIKFLLHFVKESKQDESGMPNNRFLAERTGGTYSTLKVQPAELEDSGVYFCASSSQTSGNTIYFGEGSWLTVV.

This chain uses TRBV7-9 with TRBJ1-4; 9 nucleotides line up with TRBD1. Germline loops: CDR1 SEHNR, CDR2 FQNEAQ (reference sequence). The CDR3 sequence is 14 residues long. V was pared by 4 bases and J by 6 bases, with 3 bases of the junction left unmatched. The CDR3 DNA reads as TGTGCCAGCAGCTCCCGGGACAGGGATGAAAAACTGTTTTTT. It is translated as CASSSRDRDEKLFF.

V gene TRBV4-3 combines with J gene TRBJ1-1; 7 bases align to TRBD1. The ends lost 1 base at V and 12 bases at J; junction bases unmatched: 14. This CDR3 contains 15 residues. The germline V gene has CDR1 LGHNA and CDR2 YSLEER. The CDR3 DNA reads TGCGCCAGCAGCCAAGGATTAGGACAGGTCACGGATCCTTTCTTT. It specifies CASSQGLGQVTDPFF.

The chain combines TRBV3-1 (or the pseudogene TRBV3-2) with TRBJ1-2; no clear D. CDR1 and CDR2 (germline): LGHDT, YNNKEL (reference sequence). The CDR3 length is 13 residues. Trimming removed 0 bases at V and 7 bases at J, with 9 bases between. CDR3 sequence reads: CASSQDPSGGYTF. CDR3 sequence (DNA): TGTGCCAGCAGCCAAGATCCGTCCGGTGGCTACACCTTC.

The gene calls are TRBV23-1 and TRBJ1-2, with TRBD1 matching over 11 bases. TRBV23-1 is an open reading frame whose function is uncertain. The CDR3 length is 18 residues. V lost 0 bases and J lost 8; bases outside the gene matches: 14. Written as DNA, the CDR3 is TGCGCCAGCAGTCAATCGAAAGGACAGGGGGCTCCGATGGAAGGCTACACCTTC. Encoded protein: CASSQSKGQGAPMEGYTF.

The chain uses TRBV25-1 and TRBJ2-7, with 10 bases matching TRBD2. The CDR3 runs 14 residues. CDR1 is MGHDK and CDR2 is SYGVNS in the germline V gene. J was trimmed by 2 bases and V by 7 bases; bases with no gene match: 5. CDR3 coding DNA: TGTGCCAGCATTCCTAGCGGGGGCCCCTACGAGCAGTACTTC. This translates into CASIPSGGPYEQYF.

The J gene is TRBJ1-1, the V gene TRBV9, with D maybe TRBD1 (5 bases). The CDR3 has 13 amino acids. V lost 1 base and J 5 bases, leaving 9 bases between the germline ends. Looked up from germline, CDR1 is SGDLS and CDR2 is YYNGEE. Here the CDR3 DNA reads TGTGCCAGCAGCGTAACAGGAGAAACTGAAGCTTTCTTT. As protein: CASSVTGETEAFF.

This chain connects TRBV5-4 to TRBJ2-5, with 8 bases aligning to TRBD1. Germline V gene sequence: CDR1 SGHNT, CDR2 YYREEE (reference sequence). Trimming removed 4 bases from V and 1 base from J; junction bases left unmatched: 3. The CDR3 length is 14 residues. The CDR3, as DNA: TGTGCCAGCAGCCGCGGACAGGGCCAAGAGACCCAGTACTTC. Its protein is CASSRGQGQETQYF. The variable domain in full, completed from reference TRBV5-4 and TRBJ2-5, reads ETGVTQSPTHLIKTRGQQVTLRCSSQSGHNTVSWYQQALGQGPQFIFQYYREEENGRGNFPPRFSGLQFPNYSSELNVNALELDDSALYLCASSRGQGQETQYFGPGTRLLVL.

The chain combines TRBV6-2 or TRBV6-3 with TRBJ1-4; TRBD1 is a possible D gene (5 bases). The CDR3 has 14 amino acids. Trimming removed 6 bases from V and 12 bases from J, with 20 bases in between. Looked up from germline, CDR1 is MNHEY and CDR2 is SVGEGT. CDR3 sequence reads: CASSQPGTDGQLFF. The CDR3 DNA sequence: TGTGCCAGCAGCCAACCCGGGACTGATGGACAACTGTTTTTT.

The CDR3 reads CASGGDVAGIQFF. CDR3 in DNA: TGTGCTAGTGGTGGGGACGTAGCGGGGATTCAGTTCTTC. This chain uses TRBV12-5 with TRBJ2-1, with 8 bases matching TRBD2. Losses at the gene ends were 5 bases for V and 13 bases for J; bases not matched to a gene: 10. Germline V gene data show CDR1 as LGHNT and CDR2 as FRNRAP. CDR3 size: 13 residues.

The chain combines TRBV5-4 with TRBJ2-3; 9 bases align to TRBD2. Germline CDR1 and CDR2: SGHNT and YYREEE (reference sequence). The length of the CDR3 is 16 residues. The V segment lost 6 bases and the J segment 4 bases; nucleotides outside the gene matches: 12. The CDR3 is CASTISSSSGADTQYF. The CDR3 DNA reads as TGTGCCAGCACCATCTCCTCGTCTAGCGGGGCAGATACGCAGTATTTT. The full variable domain, its missing parts supplied by reference TRBV5-4 and TRBJ2-3, is ETGVTQSPTHLIKTRGQQVTLRCSSQSGHNTVSWYQQALGQGPQFIFQYYREEENGRGNFPPRFSGLQFPNYSSELNVNALELDDSALYLCASTISSSSGADTQYFGPGTRLTVL.

V usage is TRBV7-9 and J usage is TRBJ2-7, with 7 bases identical to TRBD2. V was clipped by 1 base and J by 4 bases; unmatched bases: 7. The CDR3 extends over 15 amino acids. Germline lookup yields CDR1 SEHNR and CDR2 FQNEAQ (reference sequence). The CDR3 DNA follows: TGTGCCAGCAGCTTAGGCGGGAGAAAAGCATACGAGCAGTACTTC. Its translation: CASSLGGRKAYEQYF.

V gene TRBV29-1 combines with J gene TRBJ2-5; 9 bases line up with TRBD2. This CDR3 comprises 15 residues. CDR1 SQVTM and CDR2 ANQGSEA come from the germline V gene. Unmatched junction bases numbered 11, after V lost 3 bases and J lost 6 bases. The CDR3: CSVDRDSGSGQTQYF. The CDR3 DNA reads as TGCAGCGTTGATCGGGATAGCGGGAGTGGCCAGACCCAGTACTTC.

V gene TRBV6-5 combines with J gene TRBJ2-7, with D hard to call. This CDR3 region has 15 residues. Trimming stripped 2 bases from V and 4 bases from J, with 15 bases between. The germline gives CDR1 MNHEY, CDR2 SVGAGI. The CDR3 DNA reads TGTGCCAGCAGTTACCTCGGTAGCTACCATTACGAGCAGTACTTC. Its protein product is CASSYLGSYHYEQYF.